The rows below give T cell receptor beta chains drawn from one sample of a study of control samples from healthy donors and cancer patients. Clones were read by immunoSEQ multiplex PCR, and TCRdb kept only the in-frame ones, dropping some. The table shows over 100,000 clones, with just over 90% occurring only once. The sample was blood. All receptors come from a human donor in good health. The donor label of this sample is uncertain. The CDR3 runs from the conserved cysteine through the conserved F or W. The D gene is left open where the match is weak. Clone size, where shown, is once, few, many, or a class for clones that have expanded.

CDR3 protein: CATSSRAGNYGYTF
CDR3 DNA: TGTGCCACCAGCAGCCGGGCAGGGAACTATGGCTACACCTTC
J gene: TRBJ1-2
D gene: NA
clone size: NA
V gene: TRBV24-1

CDR3 protein: CSASSQASYFGYTF
CDR3 DNA: TGCAGTGCTAGTTCCCAGGCATCATATTTTGGCTACACCTTC
J gene: TRBJ1-2
D gene: NA
clone size: few
V gene: TRBV20-1

CDR3 protein: CASSLEGTGWGEQFF
CDR3 DNA: TGTGCCAGCAGCTTGGAGGGAACTGGGTGGGGTGAGCAGTTCTTC
J gene: TRBJ2-1
D gene: NA
clone size: once
V gene: TRBV5-4

CDR3 protein: CASSATGSGANVLTF
CDR3 DNA: TGTGCCAGCAGTGCAACAGGCTCTGGGGCCAACGTCCTGACTTTC
J gene: TRBJ2-6
D gene: NA
clone size: once
V gene: TRBV27

CDR3 protein: CASSFLLGATEAFF
CDR3 DNA: TGTGCCAGCAGCTTTTTATTGGGGGCCACTGAAGCTTTCTTT
J gene: TRBJ1-1
D gene: NA
clone size: NA
V gene: TRBV7-8

CDR3 protein: CASSLRGVVYPSSGANVLTF
CDR3 DNA: TGTGCCAGCAGTTTACGGGGAGTAGTCTATCCCAGCTCTGGGGCCAACGTCCTGACTTTC
J gene: TRBJ2-6
D gene: NA
clone size: NA
V gene: TRBV28

CDR3 protein: CASSRRGQGTDTQYF
CDR3 DNA: TGTGCCAGCAGCCGTAGGGGACAGGGGACAGATACGCAGTATTTT
J gene: TRBJ2-3
D gene: TRBD1
clone size: NA
V gene: TRBV7-6

CDR3 protein: CASCRGGYQPQHF
CDR3 DNA: TGTGCCAGCTGCCGGGGGGGGTATCAGCCCCAGCATTTT
J gene: TRBJ1-5
D gene: NA
clone size: NA
V gene: TRBV14

CDR3 protein: CASSSLAGDRGYTF
CDR3 DNA: TGTGCCAGCAGCTCCCTGGCGGGGGATAGGGGCTACACCTTC
J gene: TRBJ1-2
D gene: NA
clone size: NA
V gene: TRBV3-1/TRBV3-2

CDR3 protein: CAIRDVPGGNTIYF
CDR3 DNA: TGTGCCATCAGGGACGTCCCGGGGGGAAACACCATATATTTT
J gene: TRBJ1-3
D gene: NA
clone size: once
V gene: TRBV10-3

CDR3 protein: CASSERDRNTGELFF
CDR3 DNA: TGTGCCAGCAGTGAAAGGGACCGGAACACCGGGGAGCTGTTTTTT
J gene: TRBJ2-2
D gene: NA
clone size: NA
V gene: TRBV25-1

CDR3 protein: CASSSATGYSGNTIYF
CDR3 DNA: TGTGCCAGCAGTTCCGCAACAGGCTACTCTGGAAACACCATATATTTT
J gene: TRBJ1-3
D gene: NA
clone size: NA
V gene: TRBV6-2/TRBV6-3

CDR3 protein: CASSIVKGDQPQHF
CDR3 DNA: TGTGCCAGTAGTATAGTAAAGGGAGATCAGCCCCAGCATTTT
J gene: TRBJ1-5
D gene: NA
clone size: once
V gene: TRBV19

CDR3 protein: CASSQTGNTEAFF
CDR3 DNA: TGTGCCAGCAGCCAGACGGGAAACACTGAAGCTTTCTTT
J gene: TRBJ1-1
D gene: NA
clone size: NA
V gene: TRBV7-9

CDR3 protein: CASSSTGDTQYF
CDR3 DNA: TGTGCCAGCAGTTCCACCGGAGATACGCAGTATTTT
J gene: TRBJ2-3
D gene: NA
clone size: NA
V gene: TRBV27

CDR3 protein: CASSRQQGGYTF
CDR3 DNA: TGTGCCAGCAGCAGGCAGCAAGGCGGCTACACCTTC
J gene: TRBJ1-2
D gene: NA
clone size: NA
V gene: TRBV9

CDR3 protein: CASSYGRDPEKLFF
CDR3 DNA: TGTGCCAGCAGTTACGGCAGGGATCCTGAAAAACTGTTTTTT
J gene: TRBJ1-4
D gene: NA
clone size: NA
V gene: TRBV6-5

CDR3 protein: CASSRAEVNTEAFF
CDR3 DNA: TGTGCCAGCAGCCGGGCAGAGGTGAACACTGAAGCTTTCTTT
J gene: TRBJ1-1
D gene: NA
clone size: few
V gene: TRBV6-5

CDR3 protein: CASNAIQGSYQPQHF
CDR3 DNA: TGTGCCAGTAACGCAATACAGGGTTCGTATCAGCCCCAGCATTTT
J gene: TRBJ1-5
D gene: NA
clone size: NA
V gene: TRBV6-5

CDR3 protein: CASSPGGRSNYGYTF
CDR3 DNA: TGTGCCAGCTCACCGGGGGGGCGATCTAACTATGGCTACACCTTC
J gene: TRBJ1-2
D gene: NA
clone size: NA
V gene: TRBV18